This T cell receptor beta chain was sequenced in a study of cytomegalovirus exposure and HLA in healthy donors. Primers included in the PCR were 60 Vbeta and 13 Jbeta primers. Sequencing was performed with immunoSEQ multiplex PCR; in TCRdb, only in-frame clones are kept and a portion is missing. This table has more than 130,000 clones, about four fifths appearing once. As concerns this clone: The antigen is undetermined. Other DNA sequences in this sample translate to the same CDR3.

Study-wide findings and caveats: Across all donors, roughly uniform sequencing depth was an assumption of the presence/absence analyses. Overall, under 200 TCR beta chains were annotated as cytomegalovirus-associated.

Sequencing was carried out using PBMCs. The clonotype was recovered from a man aged 35-49 years in good health and CMV-seropositive.

CDR3 sequence: CSVEAGGGAYNEQFF. CDR3 nucleotide sequence: TGCAGCGTTGAGGCGGGAGGAGGGGCCTACAATGAGCAGTTCTTC. This chain links TRBV29-1 with TRBJ2-1; 8 nucleotides agree with TRBD2. There are 15 residues in the CDR3. Germline CDR1 SQVTM, CDR2 ANQGSEA. The trim removed 3 bases at V and 2 bases at J, leaving 6 bases unmatched.